The 11 T cell receptor beta chains presented below share a single source sample, sequenced in a study of T cells in Graves' hyperthyroidism and ophthalmopathy. TCR beta CDR3 sequences were amplified from RNA transcripts. Primed by the HTBI set, a first-round RT-PCR was run on the TCR CDR3. TCRdb re-called the multiplex PCR reads through MiXCR, storing one row per CDR3 protein. The table has 300,000 to 350,000 distinct CDR3 sequences, 15% to 20% seen once. The sequencing sample was made of blood. These receptors came from a man aged 25-40 years with Graves' hyperthyroidism.

This clonotype was found a few times. The chain has TRBV19 and TRBJ1-4; D is unclear. The germline gives CDR1 LNHDA, CDR2 SQIVND (reference sequence). V gave up 5 bases and J gave up 6 bases, with 10 bases separating them. The CDR3 covers 13 residues. CDR3 sequence: CASSAQRDEKLFF. CDR3 DNA: TGTGCCAGTAGTGCACAAAGGGATGAAAAACTGTTTTTT.

This clonotype was found many times. The rearrangement uses TRBV2 and TRBJ2-2; D not resolved. Germline lookup yields CDR1 SNHLY and CDR2 FYNNEI. V dropped 6 bases and J dropped 8 bases, with 10 bases sitting between them. The CDR3 length is 12 residues. In DNA, the CDR3 is TGTGCCAGCAGGATCCTCGGAGGGGAGCTGTTTTTT. It codes for CASRILGGELFF.

This clonotype occurred many times. V is TRBV10-1 and J is TRBJ2-1; D is perhaps TRBD1 or TRBD2 (5 bases each). The CDR3 extends over 13 amino acids. The V gene lost 7 bases and the J gene lost 9 bases, with 16 bases spanning the gap. Germline values: CDR1 WNHNN, CDR2 SYGVQD (reference sequence). CDR3 in amino acids: CASNPGTNGEQFF. CDR3 DNA sequence: TGCGCCAGCAATCCCGGGACCAACGGTGAGCAGTTCTTC.

The chain is built from TRBV10-2 and TRBJ2-3; D call uncertain. The germline CDR1 and CDR2 sequences are WSHSY and SAAADI. The germline V and J ends were trimmed by 8 bases and 9 bases, with 12 bases remaining between them. CDR3 length: 11 residues. The CDR3 loop is CASASSGTQYF. CDR3 bases: TGCGCCAGCGCGTCGTCCGGGACGCAGTATTTT.

This clonotype was seen repeatedly, ten times or more. This chain links TRBV7-2 with TRBJ2-5, with TRBD2 as a possible D gene (5 bases). The CDR3 is 17 amino acids. In germline, CDR1 is SGHTA, CDR2 FQGNSA. The V and J ends lost 5 bases and 0 bases respectively, with 19 bases between them. In DNA, the CDR3 is TGTGCCAGCAGCCAATCACTAGGGAAGGGAGACCAAGAGACCCAGTACTTC. Translating gives CASSQSLGKGDQETQYF.

This clonotype was found many times. The rearrangement links TRBV5-1 to TRBJ2-3, with a possible D match to TRBD2 (5 bases). In germline, CDR1 is SGHRS, CDR2 YFSETQ. The CDR3 extends over 13 amino acids. V shed 4 bases and J shed 10 bases, with 16 bases lying between them. The CDR3 sequence is CASSPAGGGAQYF. As DNA, the CDR3 is TGCGCCAGCAGCCCGGCCGGAGGAGGTGCGCAGTATTTT.

This clonotype showed up just a few times. The rearrangement joins TRBV20-1 to TRBJ2-2; weak D call: TRBD1 (5 bases). This CDR3 is 14 amino acids long. Trimming cost V 0 bases and J 5 bases, with 10 bases left between them. Germline V gene data show CDR1 as DFQATT and CDR2 as SNEGSKA (reference sequence). CDR3 region: CSARDPQGTGELFF. CDR3 bases: TGCAGTGCTAGAGATCCCCAGGGAACCGGGGAGCTGTTTTTT.

Ten or more counts support this clonotype. The V gene is TRBV30, the J gene TRBJ2-5; TRBD2 agrees at 8 bases. Trimming at V came to 6 bases and at J to 1 base, leaving 4 bases not matched to a gene. The CDR3 totals 13 residues. Germline assignment: CDR1 GTSNPN and CDR2 SVGIG (reference sequence). CDR3 coding DNA: TGTGCCTGTAGCGGGACTGTCCAAGAGACCCAGTACTTC. It codes for CACSGTVQETQYF.

Only a few counts were recorded for this clonotype. The chain employs TRBV7-9 and TRBJ2-7; tentative D call: TRBD2 (6 bases). The germline V gene has CDR1 SEHNR and CDR2 FQNEAQ (reference sequence). The CDR3 spans 15 residues. Trimming took 5 bases from V and 5 from J, leaving 19 bases between them. CDR3 in DNA: TGTGCCAGCAGCCCGAAAGCCGGCGGGGTTGACGAGCAGTACTTC. This translates into CASSPKAGGVDEQYF. Drawing the rest from reference TRBV7-9 and TRBJ2-7, the complete variable domain is DTGVSQNPRHKITKRGQNVTFRCDPISEHNRLYWYRQTLGQGPEFLTYFQNEAQLEKSRLLSDRFSAERPKGSFSTLEIQRTEQGDSAMYLCASSPKAGGVDEQYFGPGTRLTVT.

This chain connects TRBV29-1 to TRBJ2-7; D gene uncertain. V dropped 4 bases and J dropped 2 bases, with 15 bases sitting between them. The CDR3 has 14 residues. CDR1 SQVTM and CDR2 ANQGSEA come from the germline V gene. For the CDR3, the DNA is TGCAGCGTTGTTGCAGGCCTAACTACCTACGAGCAGTACTTC. Translated, it gives CSVVAGLTTYEQYF.

This sequence joins TRBV29-1 and TRBJ1-3, with TRBD1 as a possible D gene (5 bases). Germline CDR1 is SQVTM and CDR2 is ANQGSEA. CDR3 length: 12 residues. V lost 6 bases and J lost 3, with 9 bases in between. DNA of the CDR3: TGCAGCGTGGGCCAGGGTGGAAACACCATATATTTT. This gives the protein CSVGQGGNTIYF.